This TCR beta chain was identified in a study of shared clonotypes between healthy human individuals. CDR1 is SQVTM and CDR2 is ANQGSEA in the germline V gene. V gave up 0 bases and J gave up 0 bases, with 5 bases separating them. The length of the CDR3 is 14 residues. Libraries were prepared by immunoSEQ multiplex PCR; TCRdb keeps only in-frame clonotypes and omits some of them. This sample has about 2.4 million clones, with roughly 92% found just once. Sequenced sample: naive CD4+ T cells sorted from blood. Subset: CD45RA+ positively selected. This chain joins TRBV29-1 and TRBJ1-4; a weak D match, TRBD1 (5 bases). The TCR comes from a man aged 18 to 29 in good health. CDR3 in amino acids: CSVEEGATNEKLFF. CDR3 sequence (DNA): TGCAGCGTTGAAGAGGGGGCAACTAATGAAAAACTGTTTTTT.